This T cell receptor beta chain stems from a study of vaccination effects on CD4 cells after COVID-19. Sequencing in the ViraFEST assay came after antigen-specific CD4+ T cells had been expanded with viral peptide pools, which were used to stimulate PBMC. The culture ran for about 11 days, and then CD4+ T cells were isolated. IL-2 at 9.5 to 10 IU/ml and peptides at around 10 ug/ml were added to cultured PBMC, around 2 million per well. General study points: Among infection- and vaccine-induced clones, marked clonal contraction occurred late after vaccination. Of the vaccine-induced clones from healthy vaccinees, merely 1 of 255 recognized common cold coronaviruses as well.

Regarding this clone: Its antigen is as yet unknown.

V shed 0 bases and J shed 5 bases, with 7 bases lying between them. Looked up from germline, CDR1 is GTSNPN and CDR2 is SVGIG (reference sequence). The CDR3 has 13 amino acids. Clones were read by immunoSEQ multiplex PCR, and TCRdb kept only the in-frame ones, dropping some. The top ten hold 2% to 2.5% of the sample, which has about 60,000 clones, roughly 80% seen once. The chain carries TRBV30 and TRBJ2-2, with D hard to call. Specimen: CD4+ T cells from PBMCs cultured with HCoV-229E spike peptides, collected before COVID-19 vaccination. The clonotype comes from a human donor who received a COVID-19 vaccine. The CDR3 is CAWSVLSTGELFF. The CDR3 nucleotides are TGTGCCTGGAGTGTACTCAGTACCGGGGAGCTGTTTTTT.